This T cell receptor beta chain was sequenced in a study of OX40 agonist ivuxolimab in advanced cancers. Findings of the study overall: Antigen targets of the expanded peripheral T cells went undetermined.

This table comes from immunoSEQ multiplex PCR, and its TCRdb copy is limited to in-frame clones, with some not included. The sample records about 120,000 clones, 85% to 90% being singletons. As concerns this clone: The antigen is not known.

CDR3 size: 15 residues. V gave up 5 bases and J gave up 2 bases; unmatched junction bases: 4. Germline assignment: CDR1 MNHEY and CDR2 SVGAGI. This specimen was CD4+ or CD8+ T cells sorted from blood, taken in a trial of the OX40 agonist ivuxolimab. This TCR was recovered from an adult with an advanced solid tumor such as melanoma, head and neck, liver or kidney cancer. The rearrangement joins TRBV6-5 to TRBJ1-5; TRBD1 agrees at 9 bases. CDR3 DNA sequence: TGTGCCAGCAGTCCTCGGGACAGGGGCAATCAGCCCCAGCATTTT. Amino acid sequence: CASSPRDRGNQPQHF.